This entry describes one T cell receptor (beta chain). Antigen specificity is unknown. V lost 2 bases to trimming and J lost 2 bases, with 19 bases between them. The CDR3 length is 17 residues. TCRdb reprocessed the RT-PCR reads with MiXCR, giving one entry per CDR3 protein. The data contain hundreds of thousands of distinct CDR3 sequences, approximately 17% of them singletons. These data originate in a study of response to subunit inactivated influenza vaccine. General study findings and limits: Each seasonal influenza vaccination, the authors suggested, recruits few new T cells.

The V call is TRBV12-3 or TRBV12-4, the J call TRBJ2-7; D is ambiguous. The origin of this receptor is a man aged 45-65 years who received an inactivated influenza vaccine. The source was PBMCs from blood, collected more than 4 days after vaccination. CDR3 sequence: CASSLTTQETSPYEQYF. The CDR3 DNA is TGTGCCAGCAGTTTAACCACCCAGGAGACTTCACCCTACGAGCAGTACTTC.